These T cell receptor beta chains were read from a single sample in a study of cytomegalovirus exposure and HLA in healthy donors. Some clones are missing from TCRdb's copy, which holds only in-frame ones; the method was immunoSEQ multiplex PCR. The table has about 150,000 clones, more than 75% seen once; the top ten hold approximately 7.7%. The material sequenced was PBMCs. The receptors were gathered from a man younger than 45 in good health and CMV-seropositive. Both conserved end residues are part of each CDR3. A D gene is named only where the DNA matches it firmly. Expanded clones are given a class, and other clones once, few, many or no size at all.

clone_size	d_call	v_call	j_call	cdr3_aa	cdr3_nt
-	TRBD1	TRBV10-2	TRBJ1-2	CASSGQGNYGYTF	TGCGCCAGCAGCGGACAGGGGAACTATGGCTACACCTTC
-	TRBD2	TRBV19	TRBJ2-1	CASSRTSGGPSSYNEQFF	TGTGCCAGTAGTAGGACTAGCGGGGGCCCTAGCTCCTACAATGAGCAGTTCTTC
-	-	TRBV13	TRBJ1-2	CASSSTGNYGYTF	TGTGCCAGCAGTTCCACAGGGAACTATGGCTACACCTTC
-	TRBD1	TRBV5-1	TRBJ1-2	CASSRRDRESGYTF	TGCGCCAGCAGCCGGCGGGACAGGGAGAGTGGCTACACCTTC
-	-	TRBV5-4	TRBJ1-3	CASGDGIPSGNTIYF	TGTGCCAGCGGAGATGGCATCCCCTCTGGAAACACCATATATTTT
-	-	TRBV19	TRBJ1-2	CASSIPRAYGYTF	TGTGCCAGTAGTATCCCCAGGGCCTATGGCTACACCTTC
-	-	TRBV29-1	TRBJ1-5	CSVPDFSNQPQHF	TGCAGCGTTCCGGACTTCAGCAATCAGCCCCAGCATTTT
-	-	TRBV5-6	TRBJ2-1	CASSPAMSDEQFF	TGTGCCAGCAGCCCTGCTATGTCGGATGAGCAGTTCTTC
-	TRBD1	TRBV6-5	TRBJ1-6	CASSYSQGAGNSPLHF	TGTGCCAGCAGTTACTCTCAGGGGGCAGGGAATTCACCCCTCCACTTT
few	-	TRBV6-1	TRBJ1-1	CASSEGQGRLTEAFF	TGTGCCAGCAGTGAAGGGCAGGGTCGACTCACTGAAGCTTTCTTT
-	TRBD2	TRBV9	TRBJ2-3	CASSLRGGVSTDTQYF	TGTGCCAGCAGCCTACGTGGGGGGGTGAGCACAGATACGCAGTATTTT
-	-	TRBV30	TRBJ1-4	CAFGGKPFNEKLFF	TGTGCCTTTGGAGGAAAACCTTTCAATGAAAAACTGTTTTTT
-	-	TRBV4-1	TRBJ1-5	CASSQEQFSNQPQHF	TGCGCCAGCAGCCAAGAACAGTTTAGCAATCAGCCCCAGCATTTT
once	TRBD2	TRBV2	TRBJ2-1	CASSVLGLAGDTYNEQFF	TGTGCCAGCAGTGTTTTGGGACTAGCGGGAGATACCTACAATGAGCAGTTCTTC
few	-	TRBV6-1	TRBJ1-2	CASSERMDNFYGYTF	TGTGCCAGCAGTGAACGGATGGACAACTTCTATGGCTACACCTTC
few	TRBD1	TRBV5-1	TRBJ2-6	CASSLVNRGTGANVLTF	TGCGCCAGCAGCTTGGTAAACAGGGGAACTGGGGCCAACGTCCTGACTTTC
-	-	TRBV14	TRBJ1-5	CASSQEWWENSWGGNQPQHF	TGTGCCAGCAGCCAAGAATGGTGGGAAAACTCGTGGGGCGGAAATCAGCCCCAGCATTTT
-	-	TRBV7-3	TRBJ2-2	CASSLDTGELFF	TGTGCCAGCAGCCTCGACACCGGGGAGCTGTTTTTT
-	TRBD1	TRBV25-1	TRBJ1-6	CASSDRGRPPLHF	TGTGCCAGCAGTGACAGGGGGCGGCCACCCCTCCACTTT
-	-	TRBV7-7	TRBJ2-6	CASSLGAYGSSGANVLTF	TGTGCCAGCAGCTTAGGGGCCTACGGCAGCTCTGGGGCCAACGTCCTGACTTTC
-	-	TRBV7-8	TRBJ2-5	CASSPQETQYF	TGTGCCAGCAGCCCACAAGAGACCCAGTACTTC
-	-	TRBV19	TRBJ1-5	CASSIERGPQHF	TGTGCCAGTAGTATTGAACGGGGGCCCCAGCATTTT
-	TRBD2	TRBV5-4	TRBJ2-1	CASSPELAASSYNEQFF	TGTGCCAGCAGCCCCGAACTAGCGGCTAGCTCCTACAATGAGCAGTTCTTC
few	-	TRBV6-6	TRBJ1-3	CASSPQGSGNTIYF	TGTGCCAGCAGTCCCCAGGGTTCTGGAAACACCATATATTTT
-	-	TRBV9	TRBJ1-2	CASSVVTGRVGIGYTF	TGTGCCAGCAGCGTAGTTACCGGGAGGGTGGGGATTGGCTACACCTTC
-	TRBD1	TRBV7-3	TRBJ2-1	CASSFDRGNEQFF	TGTGCCAGCAGCTTCGACAGGGGTAATGAGCAGTTCTTC
-	-	TRBV6-5	TRBJ2-7	CASSYSYGGISYEQYF	TGTGCCAGCAGTTACTCGTATGGCGGGATCTCCTACGAGCAGTACTTC
-	-	TRBV10-3	TRBJ1-2	CAISESTAGYGYTF	TGTGCCATCAGTGAGTCGACGGCAGGGTATGGCTACACCTTC
-	-	TRBV5-1	TRBJ2-7	CASSLNLAQYEQYF	TGCGCCAGCAGCTTGAATCTAGCGCAGTACGAGCAGTACTTC
-	-	TRBV4-3	TRBJ1-2	CASSQGEGGRRYGYTF	TGCGCCAGCAGCCAGGGAGAGGGGGGGCGCAGATATGGCTACACCTTC
few	-	TRBV27	TRBJ2-7	CASSSNSWAGSYEQYF	TGTGCCAGCAGTTCCAACTCCTGGGCAGGTTCCTACGAGCAGTACTTC
-	-	TRBV30	TRBJ1-6	CALTPTGPYSPLHF	TGTGCCTTAACACCCACAGGGCCCTATTCACCCCTCCACTTT
-	-	TRBV6-1	TRBJ2-1	CASSEYNRIAYNEQFF	TGTGCCAGCAGTGAATATAACAGAATAGCCTACAATGAGCAGTTCTTC
-	TRBD2	TRBV9	TRBJ2-5	CASTQDTGGPGETQYF	TGTGCCAGCACCCAAGATACGGGAGGGCCGGGGGAGACCCAGTACTTC
once	TRBD1	TRBV30	TRBJ1-2	CAWSVGQGALGYTF	TGTGCCTGGAGTGTCGGACAGGGGGCGCTTGGCTACACCTTC
-	-	TRBV28	TRBJ1-2	CATTILGGRVEGYTF	TGTGCCACCACAATTTTGGGGGGTAGGGTTGAGGGCTACACCTTC
-	TRBD1	TRBV28	TRBJ2-2	CASSDLRTGDTGELFF	TGTGCCAGCAGTGATCTCCGGACAGGTGACACCGGGGAGCTGTTTTTT
-	-	TRBV18	TRBJ2-1	CASSPQGYNEQFF	TGTGCCAGCTCACCGCAGGGCTACAATGAGCAGTTCTTC
-	TRBD2	TRBV7-2	TRBJ2-7	CASSLAGTSGYYEQYF	TGTGCCAGCAGCTTAGCCGGGACTAGCGGGTACTACGAGCAGTACTTC
-	-	TRBV7-6	TRBJ2-1	CASSLGQGPPYNEQFF	TGTGCCAGCAGCTTAGGTCAGGGCCCACCCTACAATGAGCAGTTCTTC
-	-	TRBV11-2	TRBJ2-1	CASSPDWIGEQFF	TGTGCCAGCAGCCCGGACTGGATAGGGGAGCAGTTCTTC